One sample yielded the 21 T cell receptor beta chains listed below, sequenced in a study of shared clonotypes between healthy human individuals. Assay used: immunoSEQ multiplex PCR; TCRdb lists only in-frame clones, some missing. The sample holds about 960,000 clones, over 75% seen once. Sequenced input: memory CD4+ T cells sorted from blood. Subset defined: CD45RA-negative fraction. All receptors derive from a man between 18 and 35 years old in good health.

This clone was observed many times. The chain is built from TRBV11-3 and TRBJ2-2, with 8 bases matching TRBD1. Germline values: CDR1 SGHNT, CDR2 YENEEA. The CDR3 length is 16 residues. Trimming took 5 bases from V and 0 from J; bases not matched to a gene: 5. The CDR3 DNA reads TGTGCCAGCAGCCCCGGGACAGGTTCGAACACCGGGGAGCTGTTTTTT. It yields the protein CASSPGTGSNTGELFF.

This clone was seen only a few times. The V and J genes are TRBV10-3 and TRBJ2-3; D might be TRBD1 (7 bases). V lost 11 bases to trimming and J lost 2 bases, with 17 bases between them. CDR1 is ENHRY, CDR2 SYGVKD, per germline. This CDR3 contains 14 residues. This CDR3 reads CASVEGANTDTQYF. The CDR3 nucleotides read TGTGCCTCTGTGGAGGGGGCCAACACAGATACGCAGTATTTT.

The rearrangement links TRBV30 to TRBJ1-6; D ambiguous. CDR1 is GTSNPN and CDR2 is SVGIG in the germline V gene (reference sequence). The V gene lost 3 bases and the J gene lost 9 bases, with 12 bases spanning the gap. There are 13 residues in the CDR3. The CDR3 spells CAWRADKGSPLHF. The CDR3 nucleotides read TGTGCCTGGAGGGCGGATAAGGGTTCACCCCTCCACTTT.

The chain links TRBV9 to TRBJ2-1; 9 bases are shared with TRBD2. The CDR3 is made up of 17 amino acids. Germline values: CDR1 SGDLS, CDR2 YYNGEE. With 0 bases clipped from V and 8 bases from J, the junction kept 12 bases outside the gene matches. CDR3 sequence (DNA): TGTGCCAGCAGCGTAGACAGACTAGCGGCCTCCTCGGATGAGCAGTTCTTC. This encodes CASSVDRLAASSDEQFF.

The V gene is TRBV11-1, the J gene TRBJ2-2; maybe TRBD2 (6 bases). Trimming took off 1 base at V and 6 bases at J, with 15 bases between the two ends. The germline CDR1 and CDR2 sequences are SGHAT and FQDESV (reference sequence). The CDR3 has 16 residues. The CDR3 DNA follows: TGTGCCAGCAGCTTAGATCGGGAGATATGGGCCGGGGAGCTGTTTTTT. This codes for CASSLDREIWAGELFF. Looking up the rest from reference TRBV11-1 and TRBJ2-2 gives the full variable domain: EAEVAQSPRYKITEKSQAVAFWCDPISGHATLYWYRQILGQGPELLVQFQDESVVDDSQLPKDRFSAERLKGVDSTLKIQPAELGDSAMYLCASSLDREIWAGELFFGEGSRLTVL.

The chain has TRBV7-8 and TRBJ1-2; D is possibly TRBD1 (5 bases). The CDR3 length is 17 residues. V was trimmed by 1 base and J by 4 bases, leaving 19 bases between them. Germline V gene lookup returns CDR1 SGHVS and CDR2 FQNEAQ. CDR3: CASSLGAGVGAGYGYTF. The CDR3 DNA follows: TGTGCCAGCAGCTTAGGGGCGGGAGTAGGGGCCGGCTATGGCTACACCTTC. Complete variable domain (other parts from reference TRBV7-8 and TRBJ1-2): GAGVSQSPRYKVAKRGQDVALRCDPISGHVSLFWYQQALGQGPEFLTYFQNEAQLDKSGLPSDRFFAERPEGSVSTLKIQRTQQEDSAVYLCASSLGAGVGAGYGYTFGSGTRLTVV.

This clone has a single count. The chain is built from TRBV6-1 and TRBJ2-3, with D unresolved. CDR3 length: 13 amino acids. CDR1 and CDR2 from the germline V gene are MNHNS and SASEGT. The CDR3 nucleotides read TGTGCTGTCAAAAGCCTAAGCACAGATACGCAGTATTTT. It specifies CAVKSLSTDTQYF.

The chain is built from TRBV19 and TRBJ2-1, with 7 bases identical to TRBD2. Germline CDR1 and CDR2: LNHDA and SQIVND (reference sequence). This CDR3 has 13 residues. Trimming cost V 9 bases and J 7 bases; bases outside gene matches: 9. CDR3 protein: CASAGLVGNEQFF. CDR3 nucleotide sequence: TGTGCCAGCGCAGGACTAGTTGGGAATGAGCAGTTCTTC.

The chain carries TRBV29-1 and TRBJ1-2, with D maybe TRBD1 (6 bases). Germline values: CDR1 SQVTM, CDR2 ANQGSEA. Deletions cut 3 bases from V and 6 bases from J, with 14 bases between. The CDR3 sequence is 13 residues long. The CDR3 sequence: CSVEWAGAHGYTF. CDR3 coding DNA: TGCAGCGTTGAGTGGGCAGGGGCGCATGGCTACACCTTC.

As to this clone: This specimen includes other DNA sequences encoding the same CDR3. The chain has TRBV28 and TRBJ1-2; a weak D match, TRBD1 (5 bases). The CDR3 is 12 amino acids. Germline V CDR1 and CDR2: MDHEN, SYDVKM. The V gene lost 2 bases and the J gene lost 7 bases, with 8 bases spanning the gap. CDR3 region: CASSLRQLGYTF. DNA for the CDR3: TGTGCCAGCAGTTTACGACAGCTTGGCTACACCTTC.

The V call is TRBV11-2, the J call TRBJ2-2; D is uncertain. The CDR3 is 13 residues long. Trimming cost V 2 bases and J 4 bases, with 5 bases left between them. Germline V gene sequence: CDR1 SGHAT, CDR2 FQNNGV. CDR3 sequence reads: CASSLQFTGELFF. The DNA of the CDR3 is TGTGCCAGCAGCTTACAATTCACCGGGGAGCTGTTTTTT.

This clone came up once. V gene TRBV2 combines with J gene TRBJ2-7; 9 bases are a match to TRBD1. J lost 2 bases, V lost 11 bases, and 10 bases had no gene match. The length of the CDR3 is 14 residues. The V gene's germline CDR1 is SNHLY and CDR2 FYNNEI. DNA for the CDR3: TGTGCCTCCCAAGGGGGACAGGGCCCCTACGAGCAGTACTTC. Its translation: CASQGGQGPYEQYF.

The chain combines TRBV10-2 with TRBJ2-1, with 9 bases matching TRBD2. CDR1 is WSHSY, CDR2 SAAADI, per germline. The CDR3 contains 15 residues. J was trimmed by 7 bases and V by 1 base; bases with no gene match: 5. The DNA for the CDR3 is TGCGCCAGCAGTGAGTGGCGGGGGGGCCTAAATGAGCAGTTCTTC. This translates into CASSEWRGGLNEQFF.

The rearrangement links TRBV7-2 to TRBJ2-3; 10 nucleotides match TRBD2. The CDR3 length is 16 residues. Looked up from germline, CDR1 is SGHTA and CDR2 is FQGNSA. With 5 bases clipped from V and 4 bases from J, the junction kept 9 bases outside the gene matches. The CDR3 bases are TGTGCCAGCAGCCAACTAGCGGGAATTTGGGCAGATACGCAGTATTTT. This codes for CASSQLAGIWADTQYF.

This chain uses TRBV18 with TRBJ2-5; 15 bases are shared with TRBD2. Trimming took 5 bases from V and 5 from J; bases not matched to a gene: 12. The CDR3 sequence is 18 residues long. CDR1 KGHSH and CDR2 LQKENI come from the germline V gene. CDR3: CASSAGLAGGPGMETQYF. The CDR3 DNA reads as TGTGCCAGCTCAGCGGGACTAGCGGGAGGACCCGGTATGGAGACCCAGTACTTC.

The chain employs TRBV18 and TRBJ2-4; 9 positions agree with TRBD2. Germline-derived CDR1 and CDR2 are KGHSH and LQKENI. This CDR3 has 24 amino acids. Losses at the gene ends were 3 bases for V and 8 bases for J; bases not matched to a gene: 35. CDR3 in DNA: TGTGCCAGCTCACCCAACCTTATCGAGACTAGCGGAGTCCCCTCAAGGCCAAATGGAGACATTCAGTACTTC. Translated: CASSPNLIETSGVPSRPNGDIQYF.

The CDR3 sequence: CASKGALGEKLFF. The CDR3 DNA reads as TGTGCCAGCAAAGGGGCCTTGGGTGAAAAACTGTTTTTT. This chain uses TRBV6-5 with TRBJ1-4, with D possibly TRBD1 on 5 matching bases. Deletions cut 7 bases from V and 7 bases from J, with 13 bases between. The germline CDR1 and CDR2 sequences are MNHEY and SVGAGI. CDR3 size: 13 residues.

A word on this clone: Different DNA sequences within this sample yield the same CDR3. The CDR3 DNA sequence: TGTGCCAGCAGCCTAAAGGACGGTCCCTACGAGCAGTACTTC. Amino acids: CASSLKDGPYEQYF. The chain joins TRBV6-5 to TRBJ2-7; D remains unclear. The V gene lost 6 bases and the J gene lost 2 bases, with 14 bases spanning the gap. The CDR3 is 14 amino acids. CDR1 is MNHEY, CDR2 SVGAGI, per germline.

This clone occurred once. The V and J genes are TRBV5-6 and TRBJ1-1; 7 bases align to TRBD1. Trimming removed 3 bases from V and 8 bases from J; junction bases left unmatched: 13. Germline V gene data show CDR1 as SGHDT and CDR2 as YYEEEE. This CDR3 spans 15 amino acids. The CDR3 spells CASSSTGAAGAEAFF. The CDR3 bases are TGTGCCAGCAGCTCCACAGGGGCCGCCGGGGCCGAAGCTTTCTTT. The full variable domain, completed using reference TRBV5-6 and TRBJ1-1, is DAGVTQSPTHLIKTRGQQVTLRCSPKSGHDTVSWYQQALGQGPQFIFQYYEEEERQRGNFPDRFSGHQFPNYSSELNVNALLLGDSALYLCASSSTGAAGAEAFFGQGTRLTVV.

The chain carries TRBV5-4 and TRBJ2-3; D gene unclear. Per germline, CDR1 SGHNT and CDR2 YYREEE (reference sequence). Trimming shortened V by 4 bases and J by 4 bases, and 10 bases separated the two germline ends. The CDR3 has 13 residues. The CDR3 is CASSPQPSDTQYF. Here the CDR3 DNA reads TGTGCCAGCAGCCCGCAGCCTTCAGATACGCAGTATTTT.

This clone was counted ten times or more. The rearrangement joins TRBV14 to TRBJ1-4; the D gene is possibly TRBD1 (6 bases). CDR3 length: 15 residues. Per the germline V gene, CDR1 is SGHDN and CDR2 is FVKESK. Trimming removed 1 base from V and 8 bases from J, with 14 bases in between. CDR3 coding DNA: TGTGCCAGCAGCCAAGCGGTGGGGGCCGGGGAAAAACTGTTTTTT. Translated: CASSQAVGAGEKLFF.